This T cell receptor beta chain originates from a study of T cell changes during pregnancy in multiple sclerosis. V dropped 6 bases and J dropped 6; count of bases not matched to a gene: 8. Per germline, CDR1 MNHEY and CDR2 SVGAGI. The CDR3 consists of 15 residues. Sequencing was performed with immunoSEQ multiplex PCR; in TCRdb, only in-frame clones are kept and a portion is missing. The table has 35,000 to 45,000 clones, 85% to 90% seen once. The V gene is TRBV6-5, the J gene TRBJ2-2, with 9 bases that match TRBD2. The TCR comes from a female donor with multiple sclerosis, enrolled in a pregnancy study. The specimen was CD4+ T cells from peripheral blood mononuclear cells, collected in the first trimester of pregnancy. CDR3 nucleotide sequence: TGTGCCAGCAGCGAATGGGCGGGAGGGGCCGGGGAGCTGTTTTTT. Protein: CASSEWAGGAGELFF.